Listed below are T cell receptor beta chains from one sample, sequenced in a study of cytomegalovirus exposure and HLA in healthy donors. The protocol was immunoSEQ multiplex PCR, while the TCRdb copy is restricted to in-frame clones and leaves out a portion. This sample has around 98,000 clones, with more than 60% found just once. Sample: PBMCs. All receptors derive from a man aged 45-65 years in good health and CMV-seronegative. The CDR3 runs from the conserved cysteine through the conserved F or W. Fields, in order: J gene, V gene, clone size, D gene, CDR3 DNA, CDR3 protein. D genes are given only for firm matches. Clone size is not always given. Where it is, it says once, few, many or a class for expanded clones.

j_call: TRBJ1-5; v_call: TRBV7-2; clone_size: NA; d_call: NA; cdr3_nt: TGTGCCAGCAGGGAGGAGCATAGCAATCAGCCCCAGCATTTT; cdr3_aa: CASREEHSNQPQHF
j_call: TRBJ1-6; v_call: TRBV5-4; clone_size: NA; d_call: NA; cdr3_nt: TGTGCCACCTCTATTAGTACCAATTCACCCCTCCACTTT; cdr3_aa: CATSISTNSPLHF
j_call: TRBJ1-3; v_call: TRBV29-1; clone_size: NA; d_call: NA; cdr3_nt: TGCAGCGTACTCCAGGTGGAACCAGGAAACACCATATATTTT; cdr3_aa: CSVLQVEPGNTIYF
j_call: TRBJ2-3; v_call: TRBV19; clone_size: NA; d_call: TRBD1; cdr3_nt: TGTGCCAGTAGTAGAACAGGGGTGCCAATGGATACGCAGTATTTT; cdr3_aa: CASSRTGVPMDTQYF
j_call: TRBJ1-2; v_call: TRBV29-1; clone_size: few; d_call: NA; cdr3_nt: TGCAGCGTTGATCCCAGGGGTAGGGGGGGCTACACCTTC; cdr3_aa: CSVDPRGRGGYTF
j_call: TRBJ1-5; v_call: TRBV19; clone_size: few; d_call: TRBD1; cdr3_nt: TGTGCCAGTAGAGAACAGGGGGCCCTCGGCAATCAGCCCCAGCATTTT; cdr3_aa: CASREQGALGNQPQHF
j_call: TRBJ1-3; v_call: TRBV18; clone_size: NA; d_call: NA; cdr3_nt: TGTGCCAGCTCACCGGGGACTGCCTCTGGAAACACCATATATTTT; cdr3_aa: CASSPGTASGNTIYF
j_call: TRBJ1-3; v_call: TRBV5-5; clone_size: NA; d_call: NA; cdr3_nt: TGTGCCAGCAGCTTGCGTCCTCAGGGGAGCTCTGGAAACACCATATATTTT; cdr3_aa: CASSLRPQGSSGNTIYF
j_call: TRBJ2-5; v_call: TRBV10-3; clone_size: NA; d_call: NA; cdr3_nt: TGTGCCATCAGTGGTAGGGGTGGAGAGACCCAGTACTTC; cdr3_aa: CAISGRGGETQYF
j_call: TRBJ2-7; v_call: TRBV11-2; clone_size: few; d_call: TRBD1; cdr3_nt: TGTGCCAGCAGCTTAACGACAGGGAGAAACTACGAGCAGTACTTC; cdr3_aa: CASSLTTGRNYEQYF
j_call: TRBJ2-3; v_call: TRBV5-5; clone_size: once; d_call: TRBD1; cdr3_nt: TGTGCCAGCAGCCACACCCGGGACAGACCACATACGCAGTATTTT; cdr3_aa: CASSHTRDRPHTQYF
j_call: TRBJ2-5; v_call: TRBV18; clone_size: once; d_call: TRBD1; cdr3_nt: TGTGCCAGCTCACCAAACGAAGGACAGGCCCAAGAGACCCAGTACTTC; cdr3_aa: CASSPNEGQAQETQYF
j_call: TRBJ1-6; v_call: TRBV19; clone_size: NA; d_call: NA; cdr3_nt: TGTGCCAGTAGCCATCCGAACCTCTCGGGGAGGGAAAGTTCACCCCTCCACTTT; cdr3_aa: CASSHPNLSGRESSPLHF
j_call: TRBJ1-2; v_call: TRBV7-9; clone_size: NA; d_call: TRBD1; cdr3_nt: TGTGCCAGCAGCTATCCGGACAGGGGGTCGTATGGCTACACCTTC; cdr3_aa: CASSYPDRGSYGYTF
j_call: TRBJ2-3; v_call: TRBV5-6; clone_size: NA; d_call: TRBD2; cdr3_nt: TGTGCCAGCAGCGGGGAGACTTTAGCGGGGGGGACAGATACGCAGTATTTT; cdr3_aa: CASSGETLAGGTDTQYF
j_call: TRBJ2-7; v_call: TRBV28; clone_size: NA; d_call: NA; cdr3_nt: TGTGCCAGCAGTTCGCCCCCTAGATACGAGCAGTACTTC; cdr3_aa: CASSSPPRYEQYF
j_call: TRBJ2-3; v_call: TRBV7-6; clone_size: few; d_call: TRBD2; cdr3_nt: TGTGCCAGCAGTTTGGCTTTAGCGGGGGGGCGGAGGATTACGCAGTATTTT; cdr3_aa: CASSLALAGGRRITQYF
j_call: TRBJ2-5; v_call: TRBV6-6; clone_size: NA; d_call: TRBD1; cdr3_nt: TGTGCCAGCAGTTACGGGACAGGGGTCTTTTCGGAGACCCAGTACTTC; cdr3_aa: CASSYGTGVFSETQYF
j_call: TRBJ2-1; v_call: TRBV6-6; clone_size: NA; d_call: NA; cdr3_nt: TGTGCCAGCAGTTACTCCCCAGCGGTGACCTACAATGAGCAGTTCTTC; cdr3_aa: CASSYSPAVTYNEQFF
j_call: TRBJ2-7; v_call: TRBV7-9; clone_size: NA; d_call: NA; cdr3_nt: TGTGCCAGCAGCTTAGTTGCGGGGACAGTTGGAAGCTACGAGCAGTACTTC; cdr3_aa: CASSLVAGTVGSYEQYF
j_call: TRBJ1-2; v_call: TRBV7-9; clone_size: NA; d_call: TRBD1; cdr3_nt: TGTGCCAGCAGCCGCGGGACAGGCATTCATGGCTACACCTTC; cdr3_aa: CASSRGTGIHGYTF
j_call: TRBJ2-3; v_call: TRBV19; clone_size: NA; d_call: TRBD1; cdr3_nt: TGTGCCAGTAGTATGGGACAGGGTCCTAGCACAGATACGCAGTATTTT; cdr3_aa: CASSMGQGPSTDTQYF
j_call: TRBJ2-7; v_call: TRBV7-9; clone_size: NA; d_call: NA; cdr3_nt: TGTTCCAGCAGCCTACAGGGCTACGAGCAGTACTTC; cdr3_aa: CSSSLQGYEQYF
j_call: TRBJ2-7; v_call: TRBV28; clone_size: NA; d_call: NA; cdr3_nt: TGTGCCAGCAGTTTCTTGGTCGGGGGAGACTACCAGCAGTACTTC; cdr3_aa: CASSFLVGGDYQQYF
j_call: TRBJ2-7; v_call: TRBV13; clone_size: NA; d_call: TRBD1; cdr3_nt: TGTGCCAGCAGCTTAATGGGACAGGGGCCGCACGAGCAGTACTTC; cdr3_aa: CASSLMGQGPHEQYF
j_call: TRBJ2-7; v_call: TRBV18; clone_size: once; d_call: NA; cdr3_nt: TGTGCCAGCTCACCACCAGACAGCGACTACGAGCAGTACTTC; cdr3_aa: CASSPPDSDYEQYF
j_call: TRBJ2-7; v_call: TRBV5-4; clone_size: NA; d_call: NA; cdr3_nt: TGTGCCAGCAGCTTGGACCTAGACAGGACCCAACGGCAGTACTTC; cdr3_aa: CASSLDLDRTQRQYF
j_call: TRBJ2-2; v_call: TRBV4-3; clone_size: NA; d_call: NA; cdr3_nt: TGCGCCAGCAGCCAAGAGGCCAACACCGGGGAGCTGTTTTTT; cdr3_aa: CASSQEANTGELFF
j_call: TRBJ1-1; v_call: TRBV29-1; clone_size: NA; d_call: NA; cdr3_nt: TGCAGCGTTGTACGGGGGCGGGGGGCTGAAGCTTTCTTT; cdr3_aa: CSVVRGRGAEAFF
j_call: TRBJ2-7; v_call: TRBV5-4; clone_size: NA; d_call: TRBD2; cdr3_nt: TGTGCCAGCAGCTGGGGTTTAGCGGGAGGTCGCTACGAGCAGTACTTC; cdr3_aa: CASSWGLAGGRYEQYF
j_call: TRBJ2-7; v_call: TRBV6-6; clone_size: few; d_call: NA; cdr3_nt: TGTGCCAGCAGGGCACAGGGAGCGGCCTACGAGCAGTACTTC; cdr3_aa: CASRAQGAAYEQYF
j_call: TRBJ2-1; v_call: TRBV28; clone_size: NA; d_call: NA; cdr3_nt: TGTGCCAGCAGTTTAGCGGCCTACAATGAGCAGTTCTTC; cdr3_aa: CASSLAAYNEQFF
j_call: TRBJ2-5; v_call: TRBV5-6; clone_size: NA; d_call: TRBD2; cdr3_nt: TGTGCCAGCAGCTTGGGCCTAGCGGGGGGGCTTCAAGAGACCCAGTACTTC; cdr3_aa: CASSLGLAGGLQETQYF
j_call: TRBJ1-2; v_call: TRBV10-3; clone_size: few; d_call: TRBD1; cdr3_nt: TGTGCCATCAGTGAAGCCAGGGGGGCTTCTGTCTATGGCTACACCTTC; cdr3_aa: CAISEARGASVYGYTF
j_call: TRBJ2-1; v_call: TRBV5-1; clone_size: NA; d_call: TRBD2; cdr3_nt: TGCGCCAGCATCAGCGGGGGGGCCAGGAATGAGCAGTTCTTC; cdr3_aa: CASISGGARNEQFF
j_call: TRBJ1-3; v_call: TRBV5-1; clone_size: NA; d_call: NA; cdr3_nt: TGCGCCAGCAAGGCAGCGAGCTCTGGAAACACCATATATTTT; cdr3_aa: CASKAASSGNTIYF